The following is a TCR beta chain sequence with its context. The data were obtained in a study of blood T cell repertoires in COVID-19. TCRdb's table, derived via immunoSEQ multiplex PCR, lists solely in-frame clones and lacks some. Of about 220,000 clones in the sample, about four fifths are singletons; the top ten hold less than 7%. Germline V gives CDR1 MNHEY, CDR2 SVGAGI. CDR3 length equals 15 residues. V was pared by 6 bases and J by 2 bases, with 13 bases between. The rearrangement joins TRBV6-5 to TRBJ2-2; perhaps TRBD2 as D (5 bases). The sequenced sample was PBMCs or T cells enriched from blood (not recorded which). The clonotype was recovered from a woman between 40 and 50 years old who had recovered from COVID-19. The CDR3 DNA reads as TGTGCCAGCAGGTTTGGACTCGATAACACCGGGGAGCTGTTTTTT. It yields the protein CASRFGLDNTGELFF.